These 10 T cell receptor beta chains were sequenced from one sample in a study of T cell responses to AZD1222 COVID-19 vaccine. Libraries were prepared by immunoSEQ multiplex PCR; TCRdb keeps only in-frame clonotypes and omits some of them. The sample carries about 130,000 clones, around 86% recorded once. The specimen was peripheral blood, collected on day 0 of AZD1222 vaccination. These receptor sequences come from an adult in good health.

The CDR3 reads CASSLVAGAGELFF. In DNA, the CDR3 is TGTGCCAGCAGCTTGGTAGCGGGAGCCGGGGAGCTGTTTTTT. V gene TRBV5-6 combines with J gene TRBJ2-2; 9 bases line up with TRBD2. The CDR3 runs 14 residues. CDR1 is SGHDT, CDR2 YYEEEE, per germline. V shed 0 bases and J 6 bases; nucleotides not matched to a gene: 0.

V is TRBV5-1 and J is TRBJ1-1, with unresolved D. With 5 bases removed from V and 4 bases from J, the gap between germline ends came to 9 bases. The CDR3 runs to 12 residues. Germline assignment: CDR1 SGHRS and CDR2 YFSETQ. The CDR3 spells CASRRDFTEAFF. The CDR3 region has the DNA TGCGCCAGCAGGAGGGATTTCACTGAAGCTTTCTTT. The full variable domain, rest sourced from reference TRBV5-1 and TRBJ1-1, is KAGVTQTPRYLIKTRGQQVTLSCSPISGHRSVSWYQQTPGQGLQFLFEYFSETQRNKGNFPGRFSGRQFSNSRSEMNVSTLELGDSALYLCASRRDFTEAFFGQGTRLTVV.

J is TRBJ1-6 and V is TRBV10-3; D gene unclear. The V gene's germline CDR1 is ENHRY and CDR2 SYGVKD. V lost 4 bases and J 9 bases, leaving 10 bases between the germline ends. The CDR3 has 13 amino acids. CDR3 protein: CAISGGLGSPLHF. In nucleotides, the CDR3 is TGTGCCATCAGTGGCGGTTTAGGTTCACCCCTCCACTTT.

V is TRBV6-5 and J is TRBJ1-2; 8 nucleotides line up with TRBD1. The CDR3 totals 12 residues. From germline, CDR1 is MNHEY and CDR2 SVGAGI. The V and J ends lost 7 bases and 8 bases, in that order; junction bases with no gene match: 6. The CDR3 DNA sequence: TGTGCCAGCAACGGCAGGGGGCACGGCTACACCTTC. Protein: CASNGRGHGYTF.

This clone has only one observation. The CDR3 nucleotides are TGTGCCAGCAGTGAATCCCCCAACAATCAGCCCCAGCATTTT. Translated: CASSESPNNQPQHF. The chain combines TRBV2 with TRBJ1-5; D gene uncertain. This CDR3 is 14 amino acids long. V lost 2 bases, J lost 3 bases, and 8 bases lay in between. Germline V gene lookup returns CDR1 SNHLY and CDR2 FYNNEI.

The chain carries TRBV6-6 and TRBJ2-2, with D hard to call. The V and J ends lost 6 bases and 7 bases respectively, with 12 bases between them. The CDR3 is 13 residues long. CDR1 and CDR2 (germline): MNHNY, SVGAGI (reference sequence). CDR3 in DNA: TGTGCCAGCAGGGCTCCTTCAGTCGGGGAGCTGTTTTTT. Its translation: CASRAPSVGELFF.

Concerning this clone: The CDR3 does not close with the conserved phenylalanine or tryptophan, likely indicating a read error. It is unclear where the CDR3 begins or ends on the DNA, so no DNA is shown, and the CDR3 is as TCRdb lists it. This sequence joins TRBV5-6 and TRBJ1-2; TRBD1, as called in the table, went unchecked against the DNA. CDR1 is SGHDT and CDR2 is YYEEEE in the germline V gene. The CDR3 is 13 residues long, ends included. CDR3 protein: CASSQSRLGQGKL.

The chain recombines TRBV7-2 with TRBJ2-5; 7 nucleotides match TRBD2. There are 14 residues in the CDR3. The J segment lost 5 bases and the V segment lost 3 bases, leaving 6 bases of the junction unmatched. Looked up from germline, CDR1 is SGHTA and CDR2 is FQGNSA. The CDR3: CASSFGLVRETQYF. The DNA for the CDR3 is TGTGCCAGCAGCTTCGGACTAGTTAGGGAGACCCAGTACTTC.

Comment on this clone: A read error may account for a junction end that differs from germline. At the DNA level, this CDR3 is encoded by other sequences in the same sample as well. The V and J genes are TRBV4-2 and TRBJ2-7; the D is unclear. The germline V gene encodes CDR1 LGHNA and CDR2 YNFKEQ. The CDR3 totals 16 residues. The CDR3 DNA reads TGTGCCAGCAGCCAAGATTCGGCAGGCCTGCTATCCGAGCAATACTTC. It is translated as CASSQDSAGLLSEQYF.

The chain uses TRBV19 and TRBJ2-1; D not certain. The CDR3 runs to 16 residues. CDR1 and CDR2 (germline): LNHDA, SQIVND (reference sequence). Trimming took 0 bases from V and 0 from J, leaving 9 bases between them. The CDR3 loop is CASSIDQRSSYNEQFF. In DNA form, the CDR3 reads TGTGCCAGTAGTATAGATCAGCGAAGCTCCTACAATGAGCAGTTCTTC. Using reference TRBV19 and TRBJ2-1 for the parts outside the CDR3, the full variable domain is DGGITQSPKYLFRKEGQNVTLSCEQNLNHDAMYWYRQDPGQGLRLIYYSQIVNDFQKGDIAEGYSVSREKKESFPLTVTSAQKNPTAFYLCASSIDQRSSYNEQFFGPGTRLTVL.